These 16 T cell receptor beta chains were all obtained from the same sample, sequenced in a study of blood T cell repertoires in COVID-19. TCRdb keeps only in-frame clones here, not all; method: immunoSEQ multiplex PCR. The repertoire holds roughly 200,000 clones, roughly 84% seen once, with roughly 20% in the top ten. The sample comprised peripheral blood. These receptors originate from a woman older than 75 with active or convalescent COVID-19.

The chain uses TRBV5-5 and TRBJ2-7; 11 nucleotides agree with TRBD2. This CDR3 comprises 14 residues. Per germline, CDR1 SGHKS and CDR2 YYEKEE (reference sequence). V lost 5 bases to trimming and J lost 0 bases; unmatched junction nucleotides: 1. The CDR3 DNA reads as TGTGCCAGCAGGCTAGCGGGGGGCTCCTACGAGCAGTACTTC. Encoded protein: CASRLAGGSYEQYF.

The CDR3 coding sequence is TGTGCCAGCAGTGGAGGGGTGAACACCGGGGAGCTGTTTTTT. Protein sequence: CASSGGVNTGELFF. The J gene is TRBJ2-2, the V gene TRBV7-2, with TRBD2 as a possible D gene (6 bases). The V end lost 6 bases, the J end lost 1 base, and 9 bases lay between the germline ends. Germline loops: CDR1 SGHTA, CDR2 FQGNSA. This CDR3 spans 14 amino acids.

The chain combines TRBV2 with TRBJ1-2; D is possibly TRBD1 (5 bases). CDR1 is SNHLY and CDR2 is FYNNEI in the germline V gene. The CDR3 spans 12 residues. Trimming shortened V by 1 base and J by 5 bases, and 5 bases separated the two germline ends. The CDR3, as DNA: TGTGCCAGCAGTGAAGACAGGTATGGCTACACCTTC. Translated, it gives CASSEDRYGYTF.

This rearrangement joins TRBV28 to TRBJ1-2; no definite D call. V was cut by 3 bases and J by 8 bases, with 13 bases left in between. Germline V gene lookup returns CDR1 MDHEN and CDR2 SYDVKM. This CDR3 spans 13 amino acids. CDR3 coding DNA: TGTGCCAGCAGTTTGGAACGGGTCTTCGGCTACACCTTC. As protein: CASSLERVFGYTF.

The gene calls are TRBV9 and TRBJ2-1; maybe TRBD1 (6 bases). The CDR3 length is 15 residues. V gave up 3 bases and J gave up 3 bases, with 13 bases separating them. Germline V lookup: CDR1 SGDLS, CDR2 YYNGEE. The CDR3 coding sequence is TGTGCCAGCAGCGCATTACAGGGAAGCTACAATGAGCAGTTCTTC. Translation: CASSALQGSYNEQFF. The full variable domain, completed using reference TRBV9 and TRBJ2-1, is DSGVTQTPKHLITATGQRVTLRCSPRSGDLSVYWYQQSLDQGLQFLIQYYNGEERAKGNILERFSAQQFPDLHSELNLSSLELGDSALYFCASSALQGSYNEQFFGPGTRLTVL.

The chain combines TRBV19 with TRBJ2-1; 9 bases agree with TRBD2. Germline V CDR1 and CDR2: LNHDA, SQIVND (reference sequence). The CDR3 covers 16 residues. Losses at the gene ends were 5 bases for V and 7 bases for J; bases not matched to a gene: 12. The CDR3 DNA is TGTGCCAGTAGTTCACCTCGAGCGGGAGGTATGAATGAGCAGTTCTTC. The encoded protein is CASSSPRAGGMNEQFF. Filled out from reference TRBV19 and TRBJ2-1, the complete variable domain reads DGGITQSPKYLFRKEGQNVTLSCEQNLNHDAMYWYRQDPGQGLRLIYYSQIVNDFQKGDIAEGYSVSREKKESFPLTVTSAQKNPTAFYLCASSSPRAGGMNEQFFGPGTRLTVL.

CDR3 DNA sequence: TGCGCCAGCAGCTTGGCCGGGCGGGAGTACGAGCAGTACTTC. Its protein is CASSLAGREYEQYF. The J gene is TRBJ2-7, the V gene TRBV5-1; 7 bases align to TRBD2. In germline, CDR1 is SGHRS, CDR2 YFSETQ. V lost 0 bases, J lost 4 bases, and 4 bases stayed unmatched. The CDR3 is 14 amino acids.

The CDR3 DNA sequence: TGTGCCAGCAGTGAAGCGGGGAGGTACGAGCAGTACTTC. Its protein is CASSEAGRYEQYF. The V call is TRBV6-1, the J call TRBJ2-7; tentative D call: TRBD2 (6 bases). The V end lost 0 bases, the J end lost 4 bases, and 7 bases lay between the germline ends. This CDR3 is 13 amino acids long. From germline, CDR1 is MNHNS and CDR2 SASEGT.

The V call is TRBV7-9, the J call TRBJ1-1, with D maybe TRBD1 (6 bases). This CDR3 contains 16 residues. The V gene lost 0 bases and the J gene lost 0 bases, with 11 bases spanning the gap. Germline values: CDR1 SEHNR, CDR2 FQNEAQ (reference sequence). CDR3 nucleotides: TGTGCCAGCAGCTTAGCGATCGGACAGCTGAACACTGAAGCTTTCTTT. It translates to CASSLAIGQLNTEAFF.

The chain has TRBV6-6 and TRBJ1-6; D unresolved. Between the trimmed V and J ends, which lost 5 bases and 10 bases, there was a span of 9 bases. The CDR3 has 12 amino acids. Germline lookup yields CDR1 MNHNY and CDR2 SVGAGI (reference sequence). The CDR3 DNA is TGTGCCAGCAGTCCCCCGGGGTCACCCCTCCACTTT. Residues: CASSPPGSPLHF.

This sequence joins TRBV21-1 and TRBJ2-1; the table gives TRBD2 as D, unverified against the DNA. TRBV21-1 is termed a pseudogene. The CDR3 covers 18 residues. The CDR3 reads CASSNRASGGHSYNEQFF. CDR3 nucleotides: TGTGCCAGCAGCAATCGGGCTAGCGGGGGCCACTCCTACAATGAGCAGTTCTTC.

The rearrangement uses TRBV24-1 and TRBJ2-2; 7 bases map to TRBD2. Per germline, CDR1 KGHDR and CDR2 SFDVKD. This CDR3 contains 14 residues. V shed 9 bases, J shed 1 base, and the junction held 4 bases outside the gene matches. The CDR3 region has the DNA TGTGCCACCGAGGGAGGGTTGAACACCGGGGAGCTGTTTTTT. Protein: CATEGGLNTGELFF.

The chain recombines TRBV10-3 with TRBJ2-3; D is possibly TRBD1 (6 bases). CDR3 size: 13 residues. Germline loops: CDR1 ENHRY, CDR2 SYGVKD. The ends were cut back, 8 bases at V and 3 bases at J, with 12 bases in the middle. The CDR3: CAIADSYTDTQYF. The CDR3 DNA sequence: TGTGCCATCGCGGACAGCTATACAGATACGCAGTATTTT.

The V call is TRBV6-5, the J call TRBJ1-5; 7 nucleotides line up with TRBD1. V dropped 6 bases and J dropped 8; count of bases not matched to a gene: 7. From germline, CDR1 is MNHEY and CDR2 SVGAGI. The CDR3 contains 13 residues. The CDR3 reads CASRYHTGEPQHF. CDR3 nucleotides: TGTGCCAGCAGATACCATACAGGGGAGCCCCAGCATTTT.

DNA of the CDR3: TGTGCCAGCAGCCAAGATTATATAGAATCCTACGAGCAGTACTTC. It specifies CASSQDYIESYEQYF. The chain uses TRBV4-2 and TRBJ2-7, with D unclear. The CDR3 loop spans 15 amino acids. Between the trimmed V and J ends, which lost 0 bases and 1 base, there was a span of 10 bases. Germline lookup yields CDR1 LGHNA and CDR2 YNFKEQ.

The CDR3 is CASSPSLVVGNEQFF. DNA of the CDR3: TGTGCCAGCTCACCATCTCTAGTTGTTGGCAATGAGCAGTTCTTC. The gene calls are TRBV18 and TRBJ2-1; no reliable D call. This CDR3 spans 15 amino acids. Germline CDR1 reads KGHSH; CDR2 reads LQKENI. Trimming pared 2 bases from V and 6 bases from J, leaving 14 bases between.